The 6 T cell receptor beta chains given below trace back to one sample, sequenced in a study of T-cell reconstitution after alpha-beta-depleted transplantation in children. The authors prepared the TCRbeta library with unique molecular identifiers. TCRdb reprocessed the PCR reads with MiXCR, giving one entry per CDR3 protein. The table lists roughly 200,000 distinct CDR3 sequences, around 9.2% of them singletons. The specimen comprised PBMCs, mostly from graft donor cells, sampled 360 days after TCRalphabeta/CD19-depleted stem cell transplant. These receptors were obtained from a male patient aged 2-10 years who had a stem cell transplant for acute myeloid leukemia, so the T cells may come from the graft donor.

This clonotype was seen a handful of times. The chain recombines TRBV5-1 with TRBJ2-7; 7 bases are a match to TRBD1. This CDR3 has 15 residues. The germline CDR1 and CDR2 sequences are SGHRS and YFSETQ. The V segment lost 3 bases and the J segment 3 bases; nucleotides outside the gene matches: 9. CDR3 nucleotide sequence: TGCGCCAGCAGCTCCGCGACAGGGCTAATCTACGAGCAGTACTTC. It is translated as CASSSATGLIYEQYF. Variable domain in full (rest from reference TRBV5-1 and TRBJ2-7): KAGVTQTPRYLIKTRGQQVTLSCSPISGHRSVSWYQQTPGQGLQFLFEYFSETQRNKGNFPGRFSGRQFSNSRSEMNVSTLELGDSALYLCASSSATGLIYEQYFGPGTRLTVT.

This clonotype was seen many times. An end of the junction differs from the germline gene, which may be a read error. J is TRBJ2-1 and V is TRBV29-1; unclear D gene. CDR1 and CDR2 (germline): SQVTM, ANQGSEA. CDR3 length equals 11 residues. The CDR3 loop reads CRVESYNEQFF. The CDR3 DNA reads TGCAGAGTTGAAAGTTACAATGAGCAGTTCTTC.

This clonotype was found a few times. CDR3: CAISESIAGDTDTQYF. The CDR3 region has the DNA TGTGCCATCAGTGAGTCTATAGCGGGAGACACAGATACGCAGTATTTT. This rearrangement joins TRBV10-3 to TRBJ2-3, with 9 bases lining up with TRBD2. Germline V gene lookup returns CDR1 ENHRY and CDR2 SYGVKD. J was trimmed by 2 bases and V by 0 bases; bases with no gene match: 3. This CDR3 comprises 16 residues.

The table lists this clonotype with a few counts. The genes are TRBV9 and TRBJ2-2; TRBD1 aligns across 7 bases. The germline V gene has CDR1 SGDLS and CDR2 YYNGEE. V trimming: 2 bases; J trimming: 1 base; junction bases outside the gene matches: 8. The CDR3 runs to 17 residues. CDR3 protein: CASSVSTGQLNTGELFF. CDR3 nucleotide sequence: TGTGCCAGCAGCGTTTCTACGGGACAGCTGAACACCGGGGAGCTGTTTTTT.

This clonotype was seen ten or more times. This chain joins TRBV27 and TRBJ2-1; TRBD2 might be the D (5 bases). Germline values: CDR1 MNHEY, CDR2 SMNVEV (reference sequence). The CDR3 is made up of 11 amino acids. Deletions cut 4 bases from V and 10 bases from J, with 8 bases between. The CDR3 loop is CASSSPGEQFF. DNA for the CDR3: TGTGCCAGCAGTTCCCCGGGAGAGCAGTTCTTC.

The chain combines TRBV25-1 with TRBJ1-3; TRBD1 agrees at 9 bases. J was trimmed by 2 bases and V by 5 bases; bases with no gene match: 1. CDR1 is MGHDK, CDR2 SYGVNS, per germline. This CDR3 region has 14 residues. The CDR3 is CASSRTGAGNTIYF. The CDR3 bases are TGTGCCAGCAGTAGGACAGGGGCTGGAAACACCATATATTTT.